One sample yielded the 6 T cell receptor beta chains listed below, sequenced in a study of cytomegalovirus exposure and HLA in healthy donors (dated by TCRdb to between 2016 and 2019). The library was made by the immunoSEQ multiplex PCR assay. This is the immuneACCESS table as TCRdb keeps it, with only in-frame sequences that have V and J called. A part of the clones is gone; compared with another copy, unresolved V genes explain less than half, and the rest is unexplained. The sample table holds around 250,000 clones, of which around 91% were seen once. The ten largest account for 0.3% to 0.4% of the sample. Source material: PBMCs. The receptors derive from a woman aged 18-30 years in good health and CMV-seronegative.

This clone was counted a single time. This chain joins TRBV10-3 and TRBJ1-4; D remains unclear. The CDR3 consists of 14 residues. Germline values: CDR1 ENHRY, CDR2 SYGVKD. The V end lost 8 bases, the J end lost 2 bases, and 12 bases lay between the germline ends. The CDR3 region has the DNA TGTGCCATCGGCGGAGGTGGGACTAATGAAAAACTGTTTTTT. Translated: CAIGGGGTNEKLFF.

The chain links TRBV29-1 to TRBJ1-2; possible D gene TRBD1, 5 bases. There are 15 residues in the CDR3. Trimming stripped 0 bases from V and 4 bases from J, with 15 bases between. Per the germline V gene, CDR1 is SQVTM and CDR2 is ANQGSEA. CDR3 sequence (DNA): TGCAGCGTTGAAGATATCGGGGGGTTAGCCTATGGCTACACCTTC. Amino acids: CSVEDIGGLAYGYTF.

V and J are TRBV9 and TRBJ2-1; 8 nucleotides agree with TRBD2. The V segment lost 5 bases and the J segment 8 bases; nucleotides outside the gene matches: 12. Germline loops: CDR1 SGDLS, CDR2 YYNGEE. This CDR3 is built from 15 residues. The CDR3 spells CASSGETSAWDEQFF. The CDR3 nucleotides read TGTGCCAGCAGTGGGGAGACTAGCGCCTGGGATGAGCAGTTCTTC.

V gene TRBV27 combines with J gene TRBJ1-5, with TRBD1 identical over 7 bases. The ends lost 5 bases at V and 4 bases at J; junction bases unmatched: 8. The CDR3 extends over 15 amino acids. Germline V CDR1 and CDR2: MNHEY, SMNVEV (reference sequence). The CDR3 loop is CASSPTEQGNQPQHF. In DNA, the CDR3 is TGTGCCAGCAGTCCCACCGAACAGGGGAATCAGCCCCAGCATTTT.

J is TRBJ1-5 and V is TRBV5-4, with TRBD1 matching 7 bases. V lost 8 bases to trimming and J lost 0 bases; unmatched junction nucleotides: 11. This CDR3 is 16 amino acids long. Looked up from germline, CDR1 is SGHNT and CDR2 is YYREEE (reference sequence). The CDR3 DNA is TGTGCCAGGTCGTACAGGGGCCCAAATAGCAATCAGCCCCAGCATTTT. This translates into CARSYRGPNSNQPQHF.

This clone was seen once. This chain connects TRBV6-5 to TRBJ2-2, with D unresolved. The V gene lost 0 bases and the J gene lost 2 bases, with 4 bases spanning the gap. Germline CDR1 is MNHEY and CDR2 is SVGAGI. The CDR3 has 14 amino acids. CDR3 sequence reads: CASSYSSNTGELFF. DNA for the CDR3: TGTGCCAGCAGTTACTCCTCTAACACCGGGGAGCTGTTTTTT.